This TCR beta chain originates from a study of blood T cell repertoires in COVID-19. Whole-study context: Acute and convalescent COVID-19 samples came from the United States, Italy and Spain. PBMCs, B-cell-depleted T cells, or T cells were the source of the cDNA or gDNA that made up the material.

Method: immunoSEQ multiplex PCR; TCRdb's copy keeps in-frame clones and lacks some. The repertoire includes hundreds of thousands of clones, 85% to 90% of them detected once, and less than 9% sits in the top ten. V was pared by 7 bases and J by 2 bases, with 15 bases between. The CDR3 sequence is 14 residues long. From germline, CDR1 is LNHDA and CDR2 SQIVND (reference sequence). A Seattle source enrolled patients during active infection and followed them longitudinally. The sequence was collected from a woman aged 45-60 years with COVID-19, enrolled during active disease. The J gene is TRBJ2-7, the V gene TRBV19; D is unclear. The material sequenced was peripheral blood. The CDR3, as DNA: TGTGCCAGTAAAAGTGGCGGTGAGGCCTACGAGCAGTACTTC. Its protein is CASKSGGEAYEQYF.